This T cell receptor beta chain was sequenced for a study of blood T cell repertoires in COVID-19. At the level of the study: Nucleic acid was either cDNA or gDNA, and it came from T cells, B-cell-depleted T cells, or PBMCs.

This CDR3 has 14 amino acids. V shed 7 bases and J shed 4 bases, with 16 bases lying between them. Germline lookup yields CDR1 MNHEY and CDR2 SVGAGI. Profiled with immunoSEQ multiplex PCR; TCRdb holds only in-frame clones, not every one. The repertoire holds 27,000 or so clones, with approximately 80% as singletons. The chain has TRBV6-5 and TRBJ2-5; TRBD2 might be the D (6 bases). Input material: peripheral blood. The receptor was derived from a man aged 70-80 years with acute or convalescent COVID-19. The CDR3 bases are TGTGCCAGCAATATTCGGCCCGGGGGAGAGACCCAGTACTTC. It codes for CASNIRPGGETQYF.